This TCR beta chain was obtained from a study of T cell responses to AZD1222 COVID-19 vaccine. Study-wide points: Mostly white British, mostly female donors; authors suggested clonal diversity may be underestimated. Two doses of AZD1222 preceded a rise in Spike-specific TCR breadth and depth.

Only in-frame clones appear in the TCRdb table, and some are missing; sequencing was by immunoSEQ multiplex PCR. The table lists about 160,000 clones, about 91% of them singletons, with around 0.99% in the top ten. It was second doses at about 4 or about 12 weeks that were pooled. This clone occurred once. The antigen remains unidentified. This material consisted of peripheral blood, taken 28 days after the second AZD1222 dose. The sequence derives from an adult who received the AZD1222 COVID-19 vaccine.

The CDR3 DNA is TGTGCCAGCAGCCCCGGGACAGGGCGTATCGGGGAGCTGTTTTTT. Translated, it gives CASSPGTGRIGELFF. The genes are TRBV11-3 and TRBJ2-2; 9 nucleotides align to TRBD1. V lost 5 bases and J lost 7; bases outside the gene matches: 8. Germline CDR1 and CDR2: SGHNT and YENEEA. This CDR3 contains 15 residues.